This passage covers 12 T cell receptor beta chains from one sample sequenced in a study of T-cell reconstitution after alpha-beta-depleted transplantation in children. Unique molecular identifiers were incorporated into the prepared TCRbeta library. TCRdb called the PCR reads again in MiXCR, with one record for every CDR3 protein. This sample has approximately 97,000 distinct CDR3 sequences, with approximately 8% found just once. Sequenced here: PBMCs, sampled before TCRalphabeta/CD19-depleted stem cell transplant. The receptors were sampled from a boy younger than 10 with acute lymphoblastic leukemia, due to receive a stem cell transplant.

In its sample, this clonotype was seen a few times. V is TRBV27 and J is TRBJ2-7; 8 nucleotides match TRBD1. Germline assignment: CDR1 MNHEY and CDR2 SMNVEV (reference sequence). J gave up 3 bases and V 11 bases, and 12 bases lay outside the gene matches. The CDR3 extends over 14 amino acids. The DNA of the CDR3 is TGTGCCCCCAAAGTCCGGGACAGGTACTACGAGCAGTACTTC. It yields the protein CAPKVRDRYYEQYF.

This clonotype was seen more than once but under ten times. Here the CDR3 reads CASSYVRGRAEAFF. CDR3 nucleotides: TGTGCCAGCAGTTACGTCAGGGGTAGGGCTGAAGCTTTCTTT. This chain links TRBV6-5 with TRBJ1-1; a weak D match, TRBD1 (6 bases). Trimming cost V 2 bases and J 6 bases, with 13 bases left between them. The germline gives CDR1 MNHEY, CDR2 SVGAGI. This CDR3 has 14 residues.

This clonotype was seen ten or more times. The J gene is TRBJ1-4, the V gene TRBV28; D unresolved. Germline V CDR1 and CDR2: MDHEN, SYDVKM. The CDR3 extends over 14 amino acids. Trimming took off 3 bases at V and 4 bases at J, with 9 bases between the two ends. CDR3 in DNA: TGTGCCAGCAGTTTCTATCAGAATAATGAAAAACTGTTTTTT. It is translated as CASSFYQNNEKLFF.

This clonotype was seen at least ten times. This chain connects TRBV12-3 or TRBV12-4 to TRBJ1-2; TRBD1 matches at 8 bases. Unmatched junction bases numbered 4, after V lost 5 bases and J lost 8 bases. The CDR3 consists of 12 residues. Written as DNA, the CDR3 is TGTGCCAGCAGTGACAGGGGTGAAGGCTACACCTTC. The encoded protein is CASSDRGEGYTF.

The CDR3: CASSGSGTATNEKLFF. The DNA for the CDR3 is TGTGCCAGTAGTGGATCCGGGACAGCAACTAATGAAAAACTGTTTTTT. The chain combines TRBV19 with TRBJ1-4; 7 bases are shared with TRBD1. Trimming removed 5 bases from V and 0 bases from J; junction bases left unmatched: 6. This CDR3 is 16 amino acids long. Germline CDR1 is LNHDA and CDR2 is SQIVND (reference sequence).

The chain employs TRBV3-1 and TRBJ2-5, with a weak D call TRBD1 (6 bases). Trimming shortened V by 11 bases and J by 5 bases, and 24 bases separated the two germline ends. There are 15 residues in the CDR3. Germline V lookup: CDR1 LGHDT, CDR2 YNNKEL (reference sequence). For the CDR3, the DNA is TGTGCCTGCACCCTCCGACGACAGGCTGAGGAGACCCAGTACTTC. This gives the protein CACTLRRQAEETQYF.

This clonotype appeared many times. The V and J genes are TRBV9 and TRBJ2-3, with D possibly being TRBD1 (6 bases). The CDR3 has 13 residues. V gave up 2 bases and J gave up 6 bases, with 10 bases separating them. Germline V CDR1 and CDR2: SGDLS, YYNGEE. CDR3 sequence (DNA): TGTGCCAGCAGCGTCCAAACAGGGGATACGCAGTATTTT. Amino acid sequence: CASSVQTGDTQYF. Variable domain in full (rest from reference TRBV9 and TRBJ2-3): DSGVTQTPKHLITATGQRVTLRCSPRSGDLSVYWYQQSLDQGLQFLIQYYNGEERAKGNILERFSAQQFPDLHSELNLSSLELGDSALYFCASSVQTGDTQYFGPGTRLTVL.

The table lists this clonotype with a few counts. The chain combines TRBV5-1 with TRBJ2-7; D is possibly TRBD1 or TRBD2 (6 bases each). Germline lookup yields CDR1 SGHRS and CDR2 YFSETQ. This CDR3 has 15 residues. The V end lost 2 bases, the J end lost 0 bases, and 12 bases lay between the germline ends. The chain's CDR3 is CASSLLRGLSYEQYF. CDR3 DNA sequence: TGCGCCAGCAGCTTATTACGGGGGCTCTCCTACGAGCAGTACTTC.

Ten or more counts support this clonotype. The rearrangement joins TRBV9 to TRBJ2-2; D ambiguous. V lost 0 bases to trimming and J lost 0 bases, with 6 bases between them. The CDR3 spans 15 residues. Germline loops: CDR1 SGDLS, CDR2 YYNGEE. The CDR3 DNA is TGTGCCAGCAGCGTAGGGTCCTCGAACACCGGGGAGCTGTTTTTT. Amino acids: CASSVGSSNTGELFF.

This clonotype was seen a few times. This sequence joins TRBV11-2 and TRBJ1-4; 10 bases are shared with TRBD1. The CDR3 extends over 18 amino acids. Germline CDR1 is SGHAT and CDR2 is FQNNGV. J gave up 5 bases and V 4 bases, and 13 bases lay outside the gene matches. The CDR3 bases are TGTGCCAGCAGCTCCTCGTCCCGGGACAGGGGTGCAAATGAAAAACTGTTTTTT. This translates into CASSSSSRDRGANEKLFF.

CDR3 coding DNA: TGTGCCAGCAGCTCCAGAGGAGGGGCCGTTTTTGTCAATGAGCAGTTCTTC. This codes for CASSSRGGAVFVNEQFF. The chain carries TRBV7-6 and TRBJ2-1; D might be TRBD2 (6 bases). The CDR3 totals 17 residues. Trimming took 4 bases from V and 6 from J, leaving 22 bases between them. The germline gives CDR1 SGHVS, CDR2 FNYEAQ. The full variable domain, with the rest looked up from reference TRBV7-6 and TRBJ2-1, is GAGVSQSPRYKVTKRGQDVALRCDPISGHVSLYWYRQALGQGPEFLTYFNYEAQQDKSGLPNDRFSAERPEGSISTLTIQRTEQRDSAMYRCASSSRGGAVFVNEQFFGPGTRLTVL.

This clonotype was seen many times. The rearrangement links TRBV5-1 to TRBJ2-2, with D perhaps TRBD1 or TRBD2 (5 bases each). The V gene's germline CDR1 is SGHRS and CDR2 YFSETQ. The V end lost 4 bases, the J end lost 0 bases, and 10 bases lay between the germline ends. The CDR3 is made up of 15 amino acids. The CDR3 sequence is CASSQGRANTGELFF. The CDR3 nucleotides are TGCGCCAGCAGCCAGGGACGGGCGAACACCGGGGAGCTGTTTTTT.